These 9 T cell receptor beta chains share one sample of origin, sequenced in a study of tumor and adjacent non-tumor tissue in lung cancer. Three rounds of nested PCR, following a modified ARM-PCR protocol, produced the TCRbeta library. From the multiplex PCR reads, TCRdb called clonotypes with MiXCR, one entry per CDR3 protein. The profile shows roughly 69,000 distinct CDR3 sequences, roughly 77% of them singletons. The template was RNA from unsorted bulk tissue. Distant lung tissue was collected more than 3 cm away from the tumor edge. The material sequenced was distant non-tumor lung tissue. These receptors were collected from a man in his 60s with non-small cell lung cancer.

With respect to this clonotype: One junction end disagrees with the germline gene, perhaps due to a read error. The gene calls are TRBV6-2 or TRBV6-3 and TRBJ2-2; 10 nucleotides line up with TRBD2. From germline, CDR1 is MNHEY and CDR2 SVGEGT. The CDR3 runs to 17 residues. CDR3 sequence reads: CASYGGTSVANTRELLF. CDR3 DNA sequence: TGTGCCAGCTATGGGGGGACTAGCGTTGCGAACACCAGGGAGTTGCTTTTT.

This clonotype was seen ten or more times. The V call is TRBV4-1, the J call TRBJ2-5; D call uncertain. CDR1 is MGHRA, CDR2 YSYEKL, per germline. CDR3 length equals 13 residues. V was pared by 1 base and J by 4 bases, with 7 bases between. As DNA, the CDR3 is TGCGCCAGCAGCCAAGTTGGCTCAGAGACCCAGTACTTC. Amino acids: CASSQVGSETQYF.

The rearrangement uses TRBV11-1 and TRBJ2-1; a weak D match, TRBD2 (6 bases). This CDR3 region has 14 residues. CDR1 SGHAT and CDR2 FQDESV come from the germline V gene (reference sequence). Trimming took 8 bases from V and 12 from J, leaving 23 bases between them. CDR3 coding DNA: TGTGCCAGCGAGAGGTGGGAGGACCGTGATGGGCAGTTCTTC. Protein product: CASERWEDRDGQFF.

CDR3 DNA sequence: TGTGCCAGCAGCCTAGGGACTAGCAGTGTCACAGATACGCAGTATTTT. This codes for CASSLGTSSVTDTQYF. The V gene is TRBV11-3, the J gene TRBJ2-3; 9 positions match TRBD2. V trimming: 5 bases; J trimming: 2 bases; junction bases outside the gene matches: 8. The germline V gene encodes CDR1 SGHNT and CDR2 YENEEA. The length of the CDR3 is 16 residues. The full variable domain, its missing parts supplied by reference TRBV11-3 and TRBJ2-3, is EAGVVQSPRYKIIEKKQPVAFWCNPISGHNTLYWYLQNLGQGPELLIRYENEEAVDDSQLPKDRFSAERLKGVDSTLKIQPAELGDSAVYLCASSLGTSSVTDTQYFGPGTRLTVL.

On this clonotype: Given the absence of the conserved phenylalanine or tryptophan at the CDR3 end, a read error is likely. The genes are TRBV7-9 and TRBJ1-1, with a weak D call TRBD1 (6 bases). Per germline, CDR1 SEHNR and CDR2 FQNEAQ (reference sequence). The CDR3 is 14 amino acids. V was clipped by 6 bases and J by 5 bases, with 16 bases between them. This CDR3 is CASSSQGRWTEAFV. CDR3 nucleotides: TGTGCCAGCAGTAGTCAGGGGCGATGGACTGAAGCTTTCGTT.

CDR3 nucleotide sequence: TGTGCCAGCAGCTTCTGGACTAGCGGCACAGATACGCAGTATTTT. Protein product: CASSFWTSGTDTQYF. V and J are TRBV11-2 and TRBJ2-3, with TRBD2 identical over 9 bases. J gave up 1 base and V 3 bases, and 2 bases lay outside the gene matches. The CDR3 loop spans 15 amino acids. Germline loops: CDR1 SGHAT, CDR2 FQNNGV.

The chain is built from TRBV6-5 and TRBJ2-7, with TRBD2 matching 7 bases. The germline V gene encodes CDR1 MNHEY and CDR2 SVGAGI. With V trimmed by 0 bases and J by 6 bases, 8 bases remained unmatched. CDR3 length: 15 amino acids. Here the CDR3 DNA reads TGTGCCAGCAGTTACTCGGCTAGCGGAGAAGCCGAGCAGTACTTC. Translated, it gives CASSYSASGEAEQYF.

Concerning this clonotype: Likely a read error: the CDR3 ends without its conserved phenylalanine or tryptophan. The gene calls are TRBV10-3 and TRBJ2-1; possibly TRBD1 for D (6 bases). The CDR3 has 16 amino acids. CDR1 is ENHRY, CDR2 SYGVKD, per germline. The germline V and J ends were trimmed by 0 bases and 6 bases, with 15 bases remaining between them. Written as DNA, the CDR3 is TGTGCCATCAGTGAGTCACAGGGTGCTCGAGGCAATGAGCAGTTCATC. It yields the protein CAISESQGARGNEQFI.

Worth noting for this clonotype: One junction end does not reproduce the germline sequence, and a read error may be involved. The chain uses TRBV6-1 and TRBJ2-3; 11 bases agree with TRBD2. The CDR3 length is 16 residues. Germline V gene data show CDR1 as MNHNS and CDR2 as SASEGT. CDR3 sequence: CARSETLAGGRDTKYF. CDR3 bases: TGTGCCAGGAGTGAAACGCTAGCGGGAGGTCGGGATACGAAGTATTTT.